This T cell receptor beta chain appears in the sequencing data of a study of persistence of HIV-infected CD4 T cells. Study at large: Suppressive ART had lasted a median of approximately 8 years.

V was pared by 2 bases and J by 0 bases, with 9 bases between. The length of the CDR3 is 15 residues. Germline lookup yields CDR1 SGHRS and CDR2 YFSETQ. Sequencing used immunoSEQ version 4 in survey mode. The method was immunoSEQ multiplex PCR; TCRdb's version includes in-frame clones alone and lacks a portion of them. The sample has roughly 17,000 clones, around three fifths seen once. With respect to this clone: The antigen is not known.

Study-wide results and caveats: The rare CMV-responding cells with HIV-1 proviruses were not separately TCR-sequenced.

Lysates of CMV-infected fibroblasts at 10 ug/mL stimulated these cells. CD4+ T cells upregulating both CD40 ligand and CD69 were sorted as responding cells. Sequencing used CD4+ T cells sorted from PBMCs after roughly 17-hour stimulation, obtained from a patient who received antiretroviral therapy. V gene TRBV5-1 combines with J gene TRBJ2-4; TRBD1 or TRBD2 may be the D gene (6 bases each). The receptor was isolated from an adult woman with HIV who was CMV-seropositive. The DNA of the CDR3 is TGCGCCAGCAGCTTAGGGGGGTCAGCCAAAAACATTCAGTACTTC. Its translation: CASSLGGSAKNIQYF.